The 19 T cell receptor beta chains below were found in one sample sequenced in a study of shared clonotypes between healthy human individuals (dated by TCRdb to 2018 to 2021). CD8 naive samples consisted of CD45RO-negative cells that were positively selected for CCR7, yielding a CD45RA+CCR7+ population without TemRA cells. Receptor amplification or capture employed the immunoSEQ multiplex PCR assay. Entries here come from immuneACCESS through TCRdb and include only in-frame sequences with V and J called. Some clones fail to appear in such tables; in the studies checked, an unresolved V gene covers under half of the shortfall, and the cause of the remainder is unknown. This sample gives some 2,000,000 clones in total; about 94% of them show up just once. The ten top clones hold 1.1% of the sample. The sequencing sample was made of naive CD8+ T cells sorted from blood. The cell subset or site label on this specimen signifies: CD45RA+CCR7+. These receptors came from a man between 18 and 35 years old in good health.

This chain links TRBV5-1 with TRBJ2-2, with 7 bases aligning to TRBD2. CDR3 length equals 16 residues. Trimming at V came to 1 base and at J to 1 base, leaving 4 bases not matched to a gene. Germline CDR1 is SGHRS and CDR2 is YFSETQ. The CDR3 DNA reads as TGCGCCAGCAGCTTGTGGGCTAGCGGGAACACCGGGGAGCTGTTTTTT. Protein product: CASSLWASGNTGELFF.

V and J are TRBV5-5 and TRBJ1-6; TRBD1 matches 7 bases. V gave up 4 bases and J gave up 2 bases; unmatched junction bases: 9. Germline values: CDR1 SGHKS, CDR2 YYEKEE (reference sequence). This CDR3 comprises 17 residues. CDR3 loop: CASSGQTGLPYNSPLHF. The CDR3 DNA sequence: TGTGCCAGCAGCGGCCAGACAGGGTTACCCTATAATTCACCCCTCCACTTT.

CDR3 region: CASSDNRDEQYF. CDR3 DNA: TGTGCCAGCAGCGATAACAGAGATGAGCAGTACTTC. V and J are TRBV11-2 and TRBJ2-7, with D uncertain. Looked up from germline, CDR1 is SGHAT and CDR2 is FQNNGV. V lost 5 bases, J lost 7 bases, and 12 bases lay in between. The CDR3 has 12 amino acids.

This sequence joins TRBV27 and TRBJ2-1; D remains ambiguous. The CDR3 extends over 15 amino acids. The V end lost 5 bases, the J end lost 0 bases, and 11 bases lay between the germline ends. Germline CDR1 MNHEY, CDR2 SMNVEV (reference sequence). The CDR3 here is CASSPLLSSYNEQFF. The CDR3 nucleotides read TGTGCCAGCAGTCCGCTACTGAGCTCCTACAATGAGCAGTTCTTC.

This clone showed up just once. J is TRBJ2-1 and V is TRBV29-1; D possibly corresponds to TRBD2 (6 bases). CDR1 and CDR2 (germline): SQVTM, ANQGSEA. This CDR3 spans 15 amino acids. Trimming shortened V by 0 bases and J by 8 bases, and 17 bases separated the two germline ends. This chain's CDR3 is CSVEDLRVAVDEQFF. DNA of the CDR3: TGCAGCGTTGAAGATCTTCGGGTAGCGGTGGATGAGCAGTTCTTC.

About this clone itself: This specimen includes other DNA sequences encoding the same CDR3. The rearrangement links TRBV6-5 to TRBJ2-1; 9 bases are shared with TRBD2. Per the germline V gene, CDR1 is MNHEY and CDR2 is SVGAGI. The CDR3 consists of 15 residues. The ends lost 3 bases at V and 2 bases at J; junction bases unmatched: 2. The CDR3 sequence: CASSYSSGTYNEQFF. DNA of the CDR3: TGTGCCAGCAGTTATTCTAGCGGGACCTACAATGAGCAGTTCTTC.

The chain uses TRBV18 and TRBJ1-5; 10 positions match TRBD1. The CDR3 length is 15 residues. Germline loops: CDR1 KGHSH, CDR2 LQKENI. V shed 0 bases and J 5 bases; nucleotides not matched to a gene: 1. The CDR3 region has the DNA TGTGCCAGCTCACCACCAGGGACAGGGGATCAGCCCCAGCATTTT. This gives the protein CASSPPGTGDQPQHF.

This chain links TRBV28 with TRBJ1-1, with 7 bases lining up with TRBD1. CDR1 is MDHEN, CDR2 SYDVKM, per germline. This CDR3 is built from 15 residues. Losses at the gene ends were 4 bases for V and 5 bases for J; bases not matched to a gene: 10. The CDR3 DNA reads TGTGCCAGCAGTTCAGACAGGGAGGTAGGAACTGAAGCTTTCTTT. This gives the protein CASSSDREVGTEAFF.

CDR3 region: CASTRTLAGDSYEQYF. DNA for the CDR3: TGTGCCAGCACCCGAACCTTAGCGGGGGACTCCTACGAGCAGTACTTC. The V gene is TRBV2, the J gene TRBJ2-7; 9 bases map to TRBD2. V trimming: 7 bases; J trimming: 0 bases; junction bases outside the gene matches: 10. Germline CDR1 and CDR2: SNHLY and FYNNEI. The CDR3 consists of 16 residues.

This chain joins TRBV27 and TRBJ1-4; 7 bases are a match to TRBD1. V was pared by 5 bases and J by 5 bases, with 8 bases of the junction left unmatched. CDR1 and CDR2 from the germline V gene are MNHEY and SMNVEV (reference sequence). CDR3 length: 15 amino acids. The CDR3 spells CASSPGTVVNEKLFF. The DNA for the CDR3 is TGTGCCAGCAGTCCCGGGACAGTAGTAAATGAAAAACTGTTTTTT.

As regards this clone: The identical CDR3 is also encoded by other nucleotide sequences in the sample. The rearrangement links TRBV29-1 to TRBJ2-2; a possible D gene is TRBD2 (5 bases). This CDR3 comprises 16 residues. Germline V gene lookup returns CDR1 SQVTM and CDR2 ANQGSEA. V lost 7 bases and J lost 7, with 25 bases in between. Here the CDR3 reads CSGWASGSGVGGELFF. CDR3 nucleotides: TGCAGCGGGTGGGCTAGTGGGAGTGGGGTCGGCGGGGAGCTGTTTTTT.

The V gene is TRBV19, the J gene TRBJ2-1; 9 bases match TRBD1. Per germline, CDR1 LNHDA and CDR2 SQIVND (reference sequence). The CDR3 loop spans 15 amino acids. V shed 3 bases, J shed 8 bases, and the junction held 8 bases outside the gene matches. DNA for the CDR3: TGTGCCAGTAGTATCGGGACAGGGTTTAGAGATGAGCAGTTCTTC. Protein: CASSIGTGFRDEQFF.

This chain uses TRBV9 with TRBJ2-7, with TRBD2 identical over 12 bases. The length of the CDR3 is 14 residues. The germline gives CDR1 SGDLS, CDR2 YYNGEE. Trimming removed 3 bases from V and 4 bases from J; junction bases left unmatched: 2. The CDR3 loop is CASSGTSGRYEQYF. CDR3 coding DNA: TGTGCCAGCAGCGGAACTAGCGGGAGGTACGAGCAGTACTTC.

This rearrangement joins TRBV2 to TRBJ1-4; 8 nucleotides line up with TRBD1. Germline V lookup: CDR1 SNHLY, CDR2 FYNNEI. With V trimmed by 8 bases and J by 8 bases, 10 bases remained unmatched. The CDR3 runs 14 residues. The CDR3 sequence: CASVQGASVEKLFF. The CDR3 nucleotides read TGTGCCAGCGTGCAGGGGGCTTCGGTGGAAAAACTGTTTTTT. The full variable domain, in which reference TRBV2 and TRBJ1-4 provide the parts outside the CDR3, is EPEVTQTPSHQVTQMGQEVILRCVPISNHLYFYWYRQILGQKVEFLVSFYNNEISEKSEIFDDQFSVERPDGSNFTLKIRSTKLEDSAMYFCASVQGASVEKLFFGSGTQLSVL.

This clone was seen a single time. The V and J genes are TRBV7-9 and TRBJ1-4, with TRBD1 matching over 8 bases. CDR3 length: 12 residues. Germline CDR1 SEHNR, CDR2 FQNEAQ (reference sequence). The trim removed 7 bases at V and 12 bases at J, leaving 7 bases unmatched. The CDR3 loop is CASTIGQGELFF. The DNA of the CDR3 is TGTGCCAGCACCATCGGACAGGGAGAACTGTTTTTT. Looking up the rest from reference TRBV7-9 and TRBJ1-4 gives the full variable domain: DTGVSQNPRHKITKRGQNVTFRCDPISEHNRLYWYRQTLGQGPEFLTYFQNEAQLEKSRLLSDRFSAERPKGSFSTLEIQRTEQGDSAMYLCASTIGQGELFFGSGTQLSVL.

In the case of this clone: Other DNA variants within this sample encode the same CDR3. V is TRBV6-6 and J is TRBJ2-2; unclear D gene. The CDR3 spans 13 residues. The germline gives CDR1 MNHNY, CDR2 SVGAGI (reference sequence). V was clipped by 2 bases and J by 1 base, with 2 bases between them. CDR3 coding DNA: TGTGCCAGCAGTTACGTGAACACCGGGGAGCTGTTTTTT. This encodes CASSYVNTGELFF.

J is TRBJ2-1 and V is TRBV7-9; D is undetermined. In germline, CDR1 is SEHNR, CDR2 FQNEAQ (reference sequence). Trimming left V 4 bases short and J 8 bases short, with 6 bases between. This CDR3 spans 11 amino acids. The CDR3 reads CASSSGHEQFF. The DNA of the CDR3 is TGTGCCAGCAGCTCGGGCCATGAGCAGTTCTTC.

This chain uses TRBV11-2 with TRBJ2-5; 11 bases match TRBD2. V shed 0 bases, J shed 2 bases, and the junction held 5 bases outside the gene matches. The CDR3 is made up of 17 amino acids. Germline CDR1 SGHAT, CDR2 FQNNGV. CDR3 residues: CASSLDIAGGSQETQYF. CDR3 coding DNA: TGTGCCAGCAGCTTAGATATAGCGGGGGGGTCACAAGAGACCCAGTACTTC. Combining the CDR3 with reference TRBV11-2 and TRBJ2-5 gives the whole variable domain EAGVAQSPRYKIIEKRQSVAFWCNPISGHATLYWYQQILGQGPKLLIQFQNNGVVDDSQLPKDRFSAERLKGVDSTLKIQPAKLEDSAVYLCASSLDIAGGSQETQYFGPGTRLLVL.

V and J are TRBV9 and TRBJ2-7; 10 nucleotides align to TRBD2. Losses at the gene ends were 4 bases for V and 5 bases for J; bases not matched to a gene: 6. The CDR3 contains 14 residues. In germline, CDR1 is SGDLS, CDR2 YYNGEE. The CDR3 is CASSLLAGGDEQYF. The CDR3 DNA reads TGTGCCAGCAGCTTATTAGCGGGAGGAGACGAGCAGTACTTC. The full variable domain, with the rest looked up from reference TRBV9 and TRBJ2-7, is DSGVTQTPKHLITATGQRVTLRCSPRSGDLSVYWYQQSLDQGLQFLIQYYNGEERAKGNILERFSAQQFPDLHSELNLSSLELGDSALYFCASSLLAGGDEQYFGPGTRLTVT.